These 10 T cell receptor delta chains were sequenced from one sample in a study of gamma-delta chains in newborns, infants, children. TCRdb re-called clones from the reads using CATT. The data hold more than 9,000 delta-chain clones, with about 9% observed a single time. The specimen was blood. The receptor set was obtained from a child who was a newborn, infant or young child, either healthy, febrile or measles-vaccinated (not recorded which).

In its sample, this clone was seen once. The DNA of the CDR3 is TGTGCCTGTGACATACTGGGGGCAGCTTTGACAGCACAACTCTTCTTT. It specifies CACDILGAALTAQLFF. The chain links TRDV2 to TRDJ2; 8 bases match TRDD3. The CDR3 consists of 16 residues. Germline V gene data show CDR1 as GEAIGNYY and CDR2 as EKD. V gave up 2 bases and J gave up 0 bases; unmatched junction bases: 4.

Note on this clone: At one end the junction does not follow the germline gene, possibly because of a read error. V is TRDV2 and J is TRDJ1, with 10 bases fitting TRDD3. CDR1 is GEAIGNYY and CDR2 is EKD in the germline V gene. CDR3 length equals 18 residues. The CDR3 reads CARDTVTGGFQYTDKLIF. CDR3 DNA sequence: TGTGCCCGTGACACCGTGACTGGGGGATTCCAGTACACCGATAAACTCATCTTT.

Judged by abundance, this clone is medium-sized. V is TRDV2 and J is TRDJ1; 9 bases are a match to TRDD3. Germline V CDR1 and CDR2: GEAIGNYY, EKD. V was clipped by 4 bases and J by 0 bases; unmatched bases: 11. This CDR3 region has 17 residues. The CDR3 is CACDSLLGETYTDKLIF. In DNA, the CDR3 is TGTGCCTGTGATTCCCTACTGGGGGAGACGTACACCGATAAACTCATCTTT.

In its sample, this clone is medium-sized. The rearrangement uses TRDV2 and TRDJ3; 9 nucleotides agree with TRDD3. V gave up 0 bases and J gave up 0 bases; unmatched junction bases: 5. Germline V gene sequence: CDR1 GEAIGNYY, CDR2 EKD. The length of the CDR3 is 19 residues. The CDR3 bases are TGTGCCTGTGACACCTTACTGGGGGAGTCCTCCTGGGACACCCGACAGATGTTTTTC. This codes for CACDTLLGESSWDTRQMFF.

The genes are TRDV1 and TRDJ1; unclear D gene. This CDR3 region has 16 residues. Germline loops: CDR1 TSWWSYY, CDR2 QGS. With 2 bases removed from V and 1 base from J, the gap between germline ends came to 14 bases. The CDR3 protein is CALGEVGQVRTDKLIF. The DNA of the CDR3 is TGTGCTCTTGGGGAAGTCGGCCAAGTCCGCACCGATAAACTCATCTTT.

The V gene is TRDV2, the J gene TRDJ3; 8 positions match TRDD3. This CDR3 is built from 19 residues. V trimming: 4 bases; J trimming: 1 base; junction bases outside the gene matches: 11. Germline V lookup: CDR1 GEAIGNYY, CDR2 EKD. CDR3 amino acids: CACDRITGGRSWDTRQMFF. The CDR3 nucleotides read TGTGCCTGTGATCGGATTACTGGGGGTAGGTCCTGGGACACCCGACAGATGTTTTTC.

The sample holds a few counts of this clone. This likely came from a read error, as a far larger clone is one base away. Different DNA sequences within this sample yield the same CDR3. V usage is TRDV2 and J usage is TRDJ3; a weak D match, TRDD3 (6 bases). Germline CDR1 and CDR2: GEAIGNYY and EKD. The CDR3 sequence is 20 residues long. The CDR3 nucleotides read TGCGCCTGTGACACCTGGGGACTCATTTCCCATTCCTGGGACACCCGACAGATGTTTTTC. As protein: CACDTWGLISHSWDTRQMFF.

By frequency in the sample, this clone is medium-sized. This sequence joins TRDV2 and TRDJ1; TRDD3 matches 8 bases. The ends lost 0 bases at V and 0 bases at J; junction bases unmatched: 5. Germline CDR1 is GEAIGNYY and CDR2 is EKD. The CDR3 is made up of 16 amino acids. CDR3 coding DNA: TGTGCCTGTGACACCGTGGGGATACCGTACACCGATAAACTCATCTTT. Its protein is CACDTVGIPYTDKLIF.

As for this clone: The mismatch at residue 6 between this DNA's translation and the TCRdb protein of a much larger clone likely reflects a read error; the protein shown is translated from the DNA. The chain links TRDV2 to TRDJ1; no definite D call. CDR1 GEAIGNYY and CDR2 EKD come from the germline V gene. This CDR3 region has 18 residues. Trimming pared 0 bases from V and 10 bases from J, leaving 29 bases between. DNA of the CDR3: TGTGCCTGTGACACCTTCTCCCGTGTGAGGAACCAAGGCGGCATACTCATCTTT. Translated, it gives CACDTFSRVRNQGGILIF.

This clone was observed a handful of times. Other DNA sequences in the sample encode the same CDR3. The V gene is TRDV1, the J gene TRDJ1; D is unclear. Trimming pared 3 bases from V and 0 bases from J, leaving 14 bases between. Germline V lookup: CDR1 TSWWSYY, CDR2 QGS. The CDR3 consists of 16 residues. The CDR3 sequence is CALGEPSPGYTDKLIF. In nucleotides, the CDR3 is TGTGCTCTTGGGGAGCCAAGTCCCGGGTACACCGATAAACTCATCTTT.